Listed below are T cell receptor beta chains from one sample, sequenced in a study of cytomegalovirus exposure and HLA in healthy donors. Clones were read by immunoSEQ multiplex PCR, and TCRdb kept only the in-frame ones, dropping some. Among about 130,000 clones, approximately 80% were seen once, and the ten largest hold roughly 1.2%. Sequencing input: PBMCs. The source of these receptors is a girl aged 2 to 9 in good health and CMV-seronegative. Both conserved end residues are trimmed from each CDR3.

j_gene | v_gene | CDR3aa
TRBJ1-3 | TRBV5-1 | ASSLAAGWGNTIY
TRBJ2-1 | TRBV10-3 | ATANTGGGNEQF
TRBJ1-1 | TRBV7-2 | ASSLQGQNTEAF
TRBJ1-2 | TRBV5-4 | ASSLRASNYGYT
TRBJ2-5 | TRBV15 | ATSRPKGLRDSPTSGMWETQY
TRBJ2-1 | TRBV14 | ASSQVGLLFIYNEQF
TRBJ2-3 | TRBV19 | ASSTKQGPTDTQY
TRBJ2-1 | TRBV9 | ASSVGGTSYNEQF
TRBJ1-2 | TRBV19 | ASSPPPGQGNYGYT
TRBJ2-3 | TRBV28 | ASSPGTGGDTQY